This entry lists 32 T cell receptor beta chains sequenced from one sample in a study of cytomegalovirus exposure and HLA in healthy donors. It was with 60 Vbeta and 13 Jbeta primers that the PCR ran. The repertoire was sequenced with immunoSEQ multiplex PCR; TCRdb's copy has only in-frame clones and lacks some. The sample records 150,000 to 200,000 clones, 80% to 90% being singletons. The sequenced material came from PBMCs. These receptors were obtained from a man younger than 35 in good health and CMV-seropositive.

The chain combines TRBV9 with TRBJ2-1, with 8 positions matching TRBD2. The V gene end was trimmed by 0 bases and the J gene end by 7 bases; junction bases not matched to a gene: 12. The CDR3 covers 17 residues. Germline V gene data show CDR1 as SGDLS and CDR2 as YYNGEE. In nucleotides, the CDR3 is TGTGCCAGCAGCGTAGGGCCGGGGGGGCAAGTTCGGAATGAGCAGTTCTTC. Its translation is CASSVGPGGQVRNEQFF.

V usage is TRBV4-3 and J usage is TRBJ2-1; 10 bases match TRBD2. V lost 0 bases to trimming and J lost 3 bases; unmatched junction nucleotides: 5. The CDR3 runs to 17 residues. Germline CDR1 and CDR2: LGHNA and YSLEER. In DNA form, the CDR3 reads TGCGCCAGCAGCCAAGAGGCCCTAGCGGGGGACTACAATGAGCAGTTCTTC. Encoded protein: CASSQEALAGDYNEQFF.

The gene calls are TRBV6-6 and TRBJ2-2; 7 nucleotides agree with TRBD1. Germline CDR1 is MNHNY and CDR2 is SVGAGI (reference sequence). V lost 6 bases and J lost 4; bases outside the gene matches: 5. The CDR3 is 14 residues long. For the CDR3, the DNA is TGTGCCAGCAGGGTTTCAGGGGGCACCGGGGAGCTGTTTTTT. Translation gives CASRVSGGTGELFF.

This clone was counted once. The V and J genes are TRBV6-1 and TRBJ2-7; D is undetermined. V was trimmed by 5 bases and J by 3 bases, leaving 14 bases between them. The CDR3 contains 14 residues. Per germline, CDR1 MNHNS and CDR2 SASEGT. CDR3 sequence reads: CASSSRVGDYEQYF. As DNA, the CDR3 is TGTGCCAGCAGTAGTCGGGTCGGCGACTACGAGCAGTACTTC.

This clone was picked up a small number of times. The V call is TRBV6-5, the J call TRBJ2-1, with 7 bases aligning to TRBD1. The J segment lost 8 bases and the V segment lost 4 bases, leaving 14 bases of the junction unmatched. There are 16 residues in the CDR3. Per germline, CDR1 MNHEY and CDR2 SVGAGI. The CDR3 sequence is CASSSPGAPQGDEQFF. The CDR3 region has the DNA TGTGCCAGCAGTTCCCCCGGTGCGCCCCAGGGGGATGAGCAGTTCTTC.

The chain links TRBV27 to TRBJ2-7; the D gene is possibly TRBD2 (6 bases). This CDR3 has 15 residues. Trimming removed 2 bases at V and 4 bases at J, with 15 bases between. The V gene's germline CDR1 is MNHEY and CDR2 SMNVEV (reference sequence). The DNA of the CDR3 is TGTGCCAGCAGTTTAGGTCCCGGAGGGTCTTACGAGCAGTACTTC. Protein: CASSLGPGGSYEQYF.

The rearrangement uses TRBV30 and TRBJ1-2, with D maybe TRBD1 (6 bases). Germline V gene sequence: CDR1 GTSNPN, CDR2 SVGIG (reference sequence). V gave up 3 bases and J gave up 6 bases, with 11 bases separating them. This CDR3 comprises 12 residues. In nucleotides, the CDR3 is TGTGCCTGGAGCCCTACAGGGAATGGCTACACCTTC. Its translation: CAWSPTGNGYTF. The full variable domain, with the rest looked up from reference TRBV30 and TRBJ1-2, is SQTIHQWPATLVQPVGSPLSLECTVEGTSNPNLYWYRQAAGRGLQLLFYSVGIGQISSEVPQNLSASRPQDRQFILSSKKLLLSDSGFYLCAWSPTGNGYTFGSGTRLTVV.

V is TRBV19 and J is TRBJ2-7, with D possibly matching TRBD1 (6 bases). CDR1 is LNHDA, CDR2 SQIVND, per germline (reference sequence). The CDR3 has 14 residues. The V and J ends lost 2 bases and 7 bases respectively, with 15 bases between them. The DNA of the CDR3 is TGTGCCAGTAGTATAAAAGGGGGATCGGGAGAGCAGTACTTC. Translation gives CASSIKGGSGEQYF.

The rearrangement uses TRBV9 and TRBJ1-3; D remains unclear. CDR1 and CDR2 from the germline V gene are SGDLS and YYNGEE. This CDR3 contains 14 residues. The ends were cut back, 3 bases at V and 1 base at J, with 8 bases in the middle. The CDR3 DNA reads TGTGCCAGCAGCGCCCTAGGTTCTGGAAACACCATATATTTT. Its protein product is CASSALGSGNTIYF.

The chain links TRBV5-4 to TRBJ1-5; D gene unclear. Germline V gives CDR1 SGHNT, CDR2 YYREEE (reference sequence). V was trimmed by 2 bases and J by 2 bases, leaving 14 bases between them. CDR3 length: 16 amino acids. The CDR3 DNA is TGTGCCAGCAGCTTTAGAGGGAATGGCGGCAATCAGCCCCAGCATTTT. Its protein product is CASSFRGNGGNQPQHF.

The gene calls are TRBV19 and TRBJ1-5; possibly TRBD1 for D (5 bases). V lost 6 bases and J lost 1, with 13 bases in between. Germline V CDR1 and CDR2: LNHDA, SQIVND (reference sequence). This CDR3 has 15 amino acids. CDR3 protein: CASSRRQGSNQPQHF. CDR3 in DNA: TGTGCCAGTAGCCGACGCCAGGGAAGCAATCAGCCCCAGCATTTT. The full variable domain, completed using reference TRBV19 and TRBJ1-5, is DGGITQSPKYLFRKEGQNVTLSCEQNLNHDAMYWYRQDPGQGLRLIYYSQIVNDFQKGDIAEGYSVSREKKESFPLTVTSAQKNPTAFYLCASSRRQGSNQPQHFGDGTRLSIL.

This clone was detected a few times. The chain uses TRBV19 and TRBJ1-5, with TRBD1 matching 10 bases. The junction had 4 bases not matched to a gene; V was cut back by 4 bases and J by 1 base. Germline V gene sequence: CDR1 LNHDA, CDR2 SQIVND (reference sequence). This CDR3 comprises 16 residues. As DNA, the CDR3 is TGTGCCAGTAGTACGCCGGGACAGGGGAGCAATCAGCCCCAGCATTTT. Translating gives CASSTPGQGSNQPQHF.

The table lists this clone with a few counts. V and J are TRBV19 and TRBJ1-1, with TRBD1 matching over 7 bases. V trimming: 5 bases; J trimming: 11 bases; junction bases outside the gene matches: 11. Looked up from germline, CDR1 is LNHDA and CDR2 is SQIVND (reference sequence). This CDR3 comprises 13 residues. The CDR3 protein is CASSVQGVMNAFF. The CDR3 DNA is TGTGCCAGTAGTGTCCAGGGGGTGATGAATGCTTTCTTT. Full variable domain (outside the CDR3, taken from reference TRBV19 and TRBJ1-1): DGGITQSPKYLFRKEGQNVTLSCEQNLNHDAMYWYRQDPGQGLRLIYYSQIVNDFQKGDIAEGYSVSREKKESFPLTVTSAQKNPTAFYLCASSVQGVMNAFFGQGTRLTVV.

This clone was seen only once. This chain joins TRBV7-8 and TRBJ2-5; no clear D. V lost 2 bases, J lost 0 bases, and 7 bases lay in between. CDR3 length equals 14 residues. Germline V gene lookup returns CDR1 SGHVS and CDR2 FQNEAQ. CDR3 loop: CASSLLLNQETQYF. The CDR3 DNA is TGTGCCAGCAGCTTATTGTTAAACCAAGAGACCCAGTACTTC.

This chain uses TRBV29-1 with TRBJ2-3; D is unresolved. Germline V gene data show CDR1 as SQVTM and CDR2 as ANQGSEA. The CDR3 totals 13 residues. V shed 3 bases and J shed 2 bases, with 9 bases lying between them. DNA for the CDR3: TGCAGCGTTGATCTTCCTAACACAGATACGCAGTATTTT. The encoded protein is CSVDLPNTDTQYF.

The chain is built from TRBV11-2 and TRBJ2-5; 8 nucleotides match TRBD1. Germline CDR1 SGHAT, CDR2 FQNNGV. The trim removed 6 bases at V and 1 base at J, leaving 4 bases unmatched. The CDR3 has 14 residues. The CDR3 reads CASSRTGGQETQYF. Written as DNA, the CDR3 is TGTGCCAGCAGTAGAACAGGGGGCCAAGAGACCCAGTACTTC.

This rearrangement joins TRBV30 to TRBJ1-2, with D unresolved. V lost 0 bases and J 3 bases, leaving 11 bases between the germline ends. The CDR3 is 14 amino acids. Germline CDR1 GTSNPN, CDR2 SVGIG (reference sequence). The CDR3 sequence is CAWSVDLVDYGYTF. The CDR3 DNA sequence: TGTGCCTGGAGTGTAGATCTCGTAGACTATGGCTACACCTTC.

The CDR3 loop reads CASNLRDIQETQYF. In DNA, the CDR3 is TGTGCCAGCAACCTCCGGGACATCCAAGAGACCCAGTACTTC. The V and J genes are TRBV5-5 and TRBJ2-5; tentative D call: TRBD1 (6 bases). The V and J ends lost 6 bases and 1 base respectively, with 13 bases between them. This CDR3 region has 14 residues. Germline V gene sequence: CDR1 SGHKS, CDR2 YYEKEE (reference sequence).

In DNA form, the CDR3 reads TGCAGCGTTGATGTAGTGTGGAATGAGCAGTTCTTC. Protein product: CSVDVVWNEQFF. This rearrangement joins TRBV29-1 to TRBJ2-1; no definite D call. Germline CDR1 SQVTM, CDR2 ANQGSEA. V lost 3 bases, J lost 7 bases, and 10 bases lay in between. The CDR3 extends over 12 amino acids.

The rearrangement links TRBV11-2 to TRBJ2-7; 7 bases line up with TRBD2. Trimming took 2 bases from V and 3 from J; bases not matched to a gene: 10. Per germline, CDR1 SGHAT and CDR2 FQNNGV. The CDR3 consists of 16 residues. Here the CDR3 DNA reads TGTGCCAGCAGCTTAATTCGGGGGGACCTTCTCTACGAGCAGTACTTC. Translating it yields CASSLIRGDLLYEQYF.

About this clone: A junction end diverges from the germline sequence, so it may reflect a read error. The rearrangement links TRBV6-1 to TRBJ2-7; no firm D call. The CDR3 extends over 14 amino acids. The germline CDR1 and CDR2 sequences are MNHNS and SASEGT. CDR3 sequence (DNA): TGTGCCAGCAGTGAAGCGGGTAGCCCCTACCAGCAGTACTTC. Residues: CASSEAGSPYQQYF.

V gene TRBV5-4 combines with J gene TRBJ2-5, with 11 bases aligning to TRBD2. The CDR3 contains 15 residues. V lost 4 bases and J lost 5; bases outside the gene matches: 7. Germline CDR1 SGHNT, CDR2 YYREEE (reference sequence). The CDR3: CASSALAGGGETQYF. CDR3 coding DNA: TGTGCCAGCAGCGCCCTAGCGGGGGGAGGCGAGACCCAGTACTTC.

The chain couples TRBV10-1 to TRBJ2-7, with TRBD1 matching 9 bases. Trimming cost V 4 bases and J 7 bases; bases outside gene matches: 11. The germline CDR1 and CDR2 sequences are WNHNN and SYGVQD (reference sequence). The CDR3 runs 15 residues. The CDR3 DNA reads TGCGCCAGCAGTGCGGGCGGGACAGGGTCGAGTGAGCAGTACTTC. Encoded protein: CASSAGGTGSSEQYF.

Concerning this clone itself: One end of the junction is discordant with germline, which a read error may explain. This rearrangement joins TRBV7-8 to TRBJ2-5; no reliable D call. The germline V gene encodes CDR1 SGHVS and CDR2 FQNEAQ. CDR3 length equals 15 residues. CDR3 nucleotides: TGTGCCAGCACCTTACTTCCGTCCCTTAAAGAGACCCAGTACTTC. This codes for CASTLLPSLKETQYF.

The rearrangement joins TRBV5-6 to TRBJ2-3, with D tentatively TRBD2 (5 bases). Trimming took 2 bases from V and 1 from J, leaving 11 bases between them. The germline CDR1 and CDR2 sequences are SGHDT and YYEEEE. This CDR3 comprises 15 residues. CDR3 in amino acids: CASSFVSGGTDTQYF. The CDR3, as DNA: TGTGCCAGCAGCTTTGTCTCCGGGGGCACAGATACGCAGTATTTT.

The chain carries TRBV11-2 and TRBJ2-1, with D possibly being TRBD2 (5 bases). This CDR3 has 14 amino acids. Germline assignment: CDR1 SGHAT and CDR2 FQNNGV. The ends were cut back, 0 bases at V and 6 bases at J, with 9 bases in the middle. The CDR3 region has the DNA TGTGCCAGCAGCTTAGACCCAACTAGCAATGAGCAGTTCTTC. Translating gives CASSLDPTSNEQFF.

This clone was seen more than once but under ten times. The chain combines TRBV5-6 with TRBJ2-7; TRBD2 matches 10 bases. The germline V gene encodes CDR1 SGHDT and CDR2 YYEEEE. This CDR3 is built from 16 residues. V was pared by 8 bases and J by 4 bases, with 15 bases of the junction left unmatched. CDR3 in amino acids: CASPLNPSGSPYEQYF. In DNA form, the CDR3 reads TGTGCCAGTCCGCTGAACCCTAGCGGGAGCCCGTACGAGCAGTACTTC.

This chain links TRBV6-4 with TRBJ2-1; 9 bases match TRBD2. Trimming removed 4 bases from V and 7 bases from J; junction bases left unmatched: 8. Germline-derived CDR1 and CDR2 are MRHNA and SNTAGT. The CDR3 is made up of 15 amino acids. CDR3 coding DNA: TGTGCCAGCAGTGTAGCGGGGGTCGGGACGAATGAGCAGTTCTTC. This sequence encodes CASSVAGVGTNEQFF.

The V call is TRBV5-6, the J call TRBJ2-5, with D possibly being TRBD1 (5 bases). The germline gives CDR1 SGHDT, CDR2 YYEEEE. Trimming took off 3 bases at V and 4 bases at J, with 13 bases between the two ends. The CDR3 loop spans 14 amino acids. This chain's CDR3 is CASSYTGNRETQYF. The CDR3 DNA follows: TGTGCCAGCAGCTATACAGGTAACCGAGAGACCCAGTACTTC.

The chain employs TRBV25-1 and TRBJ1-2; 11 bases agree with TRBD1. The CDR3 is made up of 17 amino acids. Germline values: CDR1 MGHDK, CDR2 SYGVNS. V lost 3 bases and J lost 0; bases outside the gene matches: 6. CDR3 bases: TGTGCCAGCAGTGATCGGACAGGGGGCCCTACTAACTATGGCTACACCTTC. Translation: CASSDRTGGPTNYGYTF.

This chain links TRBV7-2 with TRBJ2-3, with 10 bases fitting TRBD2. The CDR3 has 16 amino acids. The germline gives CDR1 SGHTA, CDR2 FQGNSA. Trimming took 5 bases from V and 2 from J; bases not matched to a gene: 7. The CDR3 protein is CASSPALAGATDTQYF. In DNA, the CDR3 is TGTGCCAGCAGCCCAGCGCTAGCGGGGGCCACAGATACGCAGTATTTT. Using reference TRBV7-2 and TRBJ2-3 for the parts outside the CDR3, the full variable domain is GAGVSQSPSNKVTEKGKDVELRCDPISGHTALYWYRQSLGQGLEFLIYFQGNSAPDKSGLPSDRFSAERTGGSVSTLTIQRTQQEDSAVYLCASSPALAGATDTQYFGPGTRLTVL.

The chain recombines TRBV27 with TRBJ2-1, with 7 nucleotides matching TRBD1. Trimming removed 2 bases from V and 0 bases from J; junction bases left unmatched: 4. Germline CDR1 MNHEY, CDR2 SMNVEV (reference sequence). This CDR3 is 16 amino acids long. CDR3 nucleotides: TGTGCCAGCAGTTTAATACAGGGGATCTCCTACAATGAGCAGTTCTTC. As protein: CASSLIQGISYNEQFF.